The next 13 T cell receptor beta chains were all read from a single sample in a study of OX40 agonist ivuxolimab in advanced cancers. The table came from immunoSEQ multiplex PCR; TCRdb's copy has only in-frame clones and leaves some out. The sample gives tens of thousands of clones, around nine tenths of which show up once; around 1.5% is in the top ten. The specimen comprised CD4+ or CD8+ T cells sorted from blood, sampled in a trial of the OX40 agonist ivuxolimab. These receptors originate from an adult with an advanced solid tumor such as melanoma, head and neck, liver or kidney cancer.

V and J are TRBV19 and TRBJ2-3; 7 positions agree with TRBD2. Germline CDR1 reads LNHDA; CDR2 reads SQIVND (reference sequence). The CDR3 has 19 amino acids. V trimming: 8 bases; J trimming: 1 base; junction bases outside the gene matches: 21. In nucleotides, the CDR3 is TGTGCCAGTGGGGGGGGACTACCTCATTTCTCTGCTGGCACAGATACGCAGTATTTT. Protein sequence: CASGGGLPHFSAGTDTQYF. The variable domain in full, with the rest retrieved from reference TRBV19 and TRBJ2-3, is DGGITQSPKYLFRKEGQNVTLSCEQNLNHDAMYWYRQDPGQGLRLIYYSQIVNDFQKGDIAEGYSVSREKKESFPLTVTSAQKNPTAFYLCASGGGLPHFSAGTDTQYFGPGTRLTVL.

The gene calls are TRBV11-2 and TRBJ2-7, with a possible D match to TRBD2 (5 bases). The length of the CDR3 is 16 residues. The germline gives CDR1 SGHAT, CDR2 FQNNGV. V was trimmed by 1 base and J by 3 bases, leaving 16 bases between them. In DNA form, the CDR3 reads TGTGCCAGCAGCTTAGCGGGGTCCACCTCTGTCTACGAGCAGTACTTC. This sequence encodes CASSLAGSTSVYEQYF.

The gene calls are TRBV7-9 and TRBJ2-1, with TRBD2 as a possible D gene (6 bases). Per germline, CDR1 SEHNR and CDR2 FQNEAQ (reference sequence). The CDR3 sequence is 15 residues long. Trimming cost V 3 bases and J 5 bases, with 14 bases left between them. Here the CDR3 DNA reads TGTGCCAGCAGCTTGGAGAGCGGGTTACACAATGAGCAGTTCTTC. Translating it yields CASSLESGLHNEQFF. Full variable domain (rest looked up from reference TRBV7-9 and TRBJ2-1): DTGVSQNPRHKITKRGQNVTFRCDPISEHNRLYWYRQTLGQGPEFLTYFQNEAQLEKSRLLSDRFSAERPKGSFSTLEIQRTEQGDSAMYLCASSLESGLHNEQFFGPGTRLTVL.

The rearrangement links TRBV7-6 to TRBJ2-1; 13 positions match TRBD2. This CDR3 is 17 amino acids long. Trimming took 3 bases from V and 9 from J; bases not matched to a gene: 11. CDR1 is SGHVS, CDR2 FNYEAQ, per germline. The CDR3 reads CASSLPPGLAGTGEQFF. The CDR3 DNA sequence: TGTGCCAGCAGCTTGCCTCCGGGACTAGCGGGAACTGGTGAGCAGTTCTTC.

The genes are TRBV5-1 and TRBJ1-3; TRBD1 is a possible D gene (5 bases). There are 15 residues in the CDR3. Germline V gives CDR1 SGHRS, CDR2 YFSETQ. With 1 base removed from V and 4 bases from J, the gap between germline ends came to 12 bases. CDR3: CASSLSGEWGNTIYF. CDR3 DNA sequence: TGCGCCAGCAGCTTGTCGGGGGAGTGGGGAAACACCATATATTTT.

This chain links TRBV27 with TRBJ2-7; D tentatively fits TRBD1 or TRBD2 (5 bases each). The CDR3 is 14 residues long. The germline V gene encodes CDR1 MNHEY and CDR2 SMNVEV (reference sequence). Between the trimmed V and J ends, which lost 6 bases and 1 base, there was a span of 13 bases. The CDR3 bases are TGTGCCAGCAGGATGGGACGTCCATCCTACGAGCAGTACTTC. Its protein is CASRMGRPSYEQYF.

This chain links TRBV5-1 with TRBJ2-5; D may be TRBD1 or TRBD2 (6 bases each). This CDR3 contains 15 residues. Trimming removed 2 bases from V and 5 bases from J, with 16 bases in between. Germline V gives CDR1 SGHRS, CDR2 YFSETQ. CDR3 nucleotide sequence: TGCGCCAGCAGCTTTGAGGGGGGCCGATGGGAGACCCAGTACTTC. This sequence encodes CASSFEGGRWETQYF.

This clone came up a few times. V is TRBV7-6 and J is TRBJ1-3, with D tentatively TRBD1 (5 bases). V gave up 1 base and J gave up 8 bases, with 9 bases separating them. The germline V gene has CDR1 SGHVS and CDR2 FNYEAQ. This CDR3 is built from 13 residues. The CDR3 region has the DNA TGTGCCAGCAGCTTAGGCAGGGCTGACACCATATATTTT. Translating gives CASSLGRADTIYF.

The rearrangement joins TRBV6-5 to TRBJ2-7; unclear D gene. Germline V gene data show CDR1 as MNHEY and CDR2 as SVGAGI. CDR3 size: 13 residues. V lost 8 bases and J 0 bases, leaving 11 bases between the germline ends. CDR3 sequence: CASAPRASYEQYF. CDR3 sequence (DNA): TGTGCCAGCGCCCCCCGGGCCTCCTACGAGCAGTACTTC.

CDR3 amino acids: CEAGGQGVWSYGYTF. The CDR3 DNA reads as TGTGAAGCGGGAGGACAGGGAGTGTGGAGCTATGGCTACACCTTC. The chain uses TRBV7-9 and TRBJ1-2; 8 bases line up with TRBD1. CDR1 and CDR2 from the germline V gene are SEHNR and FQNEAQ (reference sequence). The CDR3 spans 15 residues.

The J gene is TRBJ2-7, the V gene TRBV6-1; D perhaps matches TRBD2 (6 bases). The V gene lost 2 bases and the J gene lost 4 bases, with 12 bases spanning the gap. In germline, CDR1 is MNHNS, CDR2 SASEGT. This CDR3 region has 14 residues. The CDR3 loop is CASSEREVWYEQYF. CDR3 bases: TGTGCCAGCAGTGAAAGGGAGGTTTGGTACGAGCAGTACTTC.

This chain joins TRBV19 and TRBJ1-2, with D possibly matching TRBD1 (5 bases). V was shortened by 2 bases and J by 9 bases, with 10 bases between the two germline ends. CDR1 and CDR2 from the germline V gene are LNHDA and SQIVND (reference sequence). The CDR3 loop spans 12 amino acids. The CDR3 reads CASSIPGWSYTF. The CDR3 DNA is TGTGCCAGTAGTATACCAGGGTGGAGCTACACCTTC. The entire variable domain, with the rest obtained from reference TRBV19 and TRBJ1-2, is as follows: DGGITQSPKYLFRKEGQNVTLSCEQNLNHDAMYWYRQDPGQGLRLIYYSQIVNDFQKGDIAEGYSVSREKKESFPLTVTSAQKNPTAFYLCASSIPGWSYTFGSGTRLTVV.

The rearrangement joins TRBV5-4 to TRBJ1-4; 8 bases are shared with TRBD1. V gave up 4 bases and J gave up 8 bases; unmatched junction bases: 16. The CDR3 length is 17 residues. Germline V gene data show CDR1 as SGHNT and CDR2 as YYREEE (reference sequence). The CDR3 loop reads CASSRVETGTGGEKLFF. The CDR3 DNA sequence: TGTGCCAGCAGCCGCGTCGAAACCGGGACAGGCGGGGAAAAACTGTTTTTT.